The rows below give T cell receptor beta chains drawn from one sample of a study of cytomegalovirus exposure and HLA in healthy donors. The assay was immunoSEQ multiplex PCR, and TCRdb's table has in-frame clones only and misses some. This table has 77,000 or so clones, 75% appearing once. The sample consisted of PBMCs. Receptors were obtained from a woman aged 40 to 50 in good health and CMV-seronegative. CDR3s include the opening cysteine and the closing phenylalanine or tryptophan. A D gene is named only where the DNA matches it firmly. Rows may omit the clone size; those that give it use once, few, many or a size class.

>NA|TRBJ1-5|NA|TRBV6-4
TGTGCCAGCAGTCCACAGGAGAATCAGCCCCAGCATTTT
CASSPQENQPQHF
>TRBD2|TRBJ2-1|NA|TRBV19
TGTGCCAGTCAAGGGGTTCGGGGGGTCAGTGAGCAGTTCTTC
CASQGVRGVSEQFF
>NA|TRBJ2-2|NA|TRBV6-5
TGTGCCAGCAGTCATCCGAACACCGGGGAGCTGTTTTTT
CASSHPNTGELFF
>NA|TRBJ2-2|NA|TRBV30
TGTGCCTGGATTGAGCGGACCCGCACCGGGGAGCTGTTTTTT
CAWIERTRTGELFF
>NA|TRBJ2-1|NA|TRBV28
TGTGCCAGCAGGAAACAGGGTAATCGGGGTTTGGAGCAGTTCTTC
CASRKQGNRGLEQFF
>NA|TRBJ2-1|NA|TRBV19
TGTGCCAGTAGTATCCAGGGTGGTAATGAGCAGTTCTTC
CASSIQGGNEQFF
>NA|TRBJ1-1|once|TRBV5-1
TGCGCCAGCAGCCCCGCGGGGGGGTACACTGAAGCTTTCTTT
CASSPAGGYTEAFF
>NA|TRBJ1-6|NA|TRBV30
TGTGCCTGGAGTGTACGAGCGGATAATTCACCCCTCCACTTT
CAWSVRADNSPLHF
>TRBD1|TRBJ1-1|NA|TRBV30
TGTGCCTGGAGAGATTACAGGGGGATGGAAAACACTGAAGCTTTCTTT
CAWRDYRGMENTEAFF
>NA|TRBJ2-7|few|TRBV21-1
TGTGCCAGCAGCAAAGTTCGCGGTTATCAGCGGGATAGATACGAGCAGTACTTC
CASSKVRGYQRDRYEQYF
>NA|TRBJ2-3|NA|TRBV28
TGTGCCAGCAGTGGGGCCGGTTGGGGCACAGATACGCAGTATTTT
CASSGAGWGTDTQYF
>NA|TRBJ1-2|NA|TRBV27
TGTGCCAGCAGTTCGCGGGCTCCTGAGAACTATGGCTACACCTTC
CASSSRAPENYGYTF
>TRBD1|TRBJ2-7|NA|TRBV5-6
TGTGCCAGCAGCTCATTCATCGGGACAGCAGCCTACGAGCAGTACTTC
CASSSFIGTAAYEQYF
>NA|TRBJ1-6|NA|TRBV7-9
TGTGCCAGCAGTCTAGCGTCCTATAATTCACCCCTCCACTTT
CASSLASYNSPLHF
>NA|TRBJ1-2|NA|TRBV18
TGTGCCAGCTCACCAGACAGGACCTATGGCTACACCTTC
CASSPDRTYGYTF
>TRBD1|TRBJ1-1|few|TRBV5-1
TGCGCCAGCAGCTTGGTCATTGGGCAGGGGGCTGAAGCTTTCTTT
CASSLVIGQGAEAFF
>TRBD2|TRBJ2-2|NA|TRBV7-3
TGTGCCAGCAGCTTATCCCTAGCGGGAGTTGAAGCCACCGGGGAGCTGTTTTTT
CASSLSLAGVEATGELFF
>NA|TRBJ2-7|NA|TRBV27
TGTGCCAGCAGTCCCTCCCTACCCGCCTACGAGCAGTACTTC
CASSPSLPAYEQYF
>TRBD1|TRBJ2-5|NA|TRBV25-1
TGTGCCAGCAGTGATGGACAGGGTAGGAGGGAGCAGTACTTC
CASSDGQGRREQYF
>NA|TRBJ1-6|NA|TRBV6-5
TGTGCCAGCAGGCCATCCAGGGGCTCTAATTCACCCCTCCACTTT
CASRPSRGSNSPLHF
>NA|TRBJ1-1|NA|TRBV19
TGTGCCAGTAGGCCGGGATTGTCTAACACTGAAGCTTTCTTT
CASRPGLSNTEAFF
>NA|TRBJ1-2|NA|TRBV7-2
TGTGCCAGCAGCTTAGCGCGGGGGAAGGGTGGCTACACCTTC
CASSLARGKGGYTF
>NA|TRBJ1-1|NA|TRBV7-2
TGTGCCAGCAGCTTCCACCGGAACACGGGCACTGAAGCTTTCTTT
CASSFHRNTGTEAFF
>NA|TRBJ1-5|NA|TRBV28
TGTGCCAGCAGTTGGTATTTAAGGGGGAATCAGCCCCAGCATTTT
CASSWYLRGNQPQHF
>TRBD1|TRBJ1-1|few|TRBV19
TGTGCCAGTAGCTTATCCGGGACAGGGCGCACTATGAACACTGAAGCTTTCTTT
CASSLSGTGRTMNTEAFF
>TRBD1|TRBJ1-5|once|TRBV19
TGTGCCAGTAGTATGTACCTCCCTAAGGGGGCGGGGAGCAATCAGCCCCAGCATTTT
CASSMYLPKGAGSNQPQHF
>TRBD2|TRBJ2-7|NA|TRBV7-2
TGTGCCAGCAGCTTAGGTAGCGGGAGATTCTCCTACGAGCAGTACTTC
CASSLGSGRFSYEQYF
>TRBD2|TRBJ2-4|NA|TRBV11-1
TGTGCCAGCAGCCCTACGAAAAGGCGGGGGGGGAACATTCAGTACTTC
CASSPTKRRGGNIQYF
>TRBD2|TRBJ2-7|few|TRBV7-3
TGTGCCAGCAGCTTAGGTGCTAGCGGTAGCTCCTACGAGCAGTACTTC
CASSLGASGSSYEQYF
>TRBD1|TRBJ2-7|NA|TRBV7-8
TGTGCCAGCAGCCATCGGACAGGGTATGAGCAGTACTTC
CASSHRTGYEQYF
>NA|TRBJ2-1|once|TRBV7-9
TGTGCCAGCAGCTTAGAAGACAGGTGGGATGAGCAGTTCTTC
CASSLEDRWDEQFF
>NA|TRBJ1-4|few|TRBV2
TGTGCCAGCAGTCCCACCGCGAGGGTAACTAATGAAAAACTGTTTTTT
CASSPTARVTNEKLFF
>NA|TRBJ2-7|NA|TRBV11-2
TGTGCCAGCAGCTTAGAGCGTCCGGGGCAGGCCGGGGGTATGGAGTACTTC
CASSLERPGQAGGMEYF
>TRBD1|TRBJ2-2|NA|TRBV7-9
TGTGCCAGCTCGGGAACGACAGGGGGTCACGGGGAGCTGTTTTTT
CASSGTTGGHGELFF
>NA|TRBJ2-1|NA|TRBV5-1
TGCGCCAGCAGCTTTGCACAATACAATGAGCAGTTCTTC
CASSFAQYNEQFF
>NA|TRBJ2-7|NA|TRBV9
TGTGCCAGCAGCGTAGGAGGGCTCTCCTACGAGCAGTACTTC
CASSVGGLSYEQYF
>TRBD1|TRBJ2-6|few|TRBV11-3
TGTGCCAGCAGCTCGATAACAGGGGCCTCTGGGGCCAACGTCCTGACTTTC
CASSSITGASGANVLTF
>TRBD1|TRBJ1-2|NA|TRBV30
TGTGCCTGGAGTCCAGACAGGGGGCCCTATGGCTACACCTTC
CAWSPDRGPYGYTF
>TRBD1|TRBJ2-6|NA|TRBV30
TGTGCCTGGAGTGTACTAAGGACAGGGGGCTCTGGGGCCAACGTCCTGACTTTC
CAWSVLRTGGSGANVLTF
>NA|TRBJ2-7|NA|TRBV5-1
TGCGCCAGCAGCATTGACAAATTATACGAGCAGTACTTC
CASSIDKLYEQYF
>NA|TRBJ2-5|NA|TRBV20-1
TGCAGTTCTAAGCTAAGTGAGACCCAGTACTTC
CSSKLSETQYF
>NA|TRBJ2-3|NA|TRBV5-8
TGTGCCAGCAGCTTGCCTAGCGACAGCACAGATACGCAGTATTTT
CASSLPSDSTDTQYF
>NA|TRBJ2-5|NA|TRBV12-5
TGTGCTAGTGGTCCCGGGGTAGGGCCGAGAGAAGAGACCCAGTACTTC
CASGPGVGPREETQYF
>NA|TRBJ1-3|few|TRBV18
TGTGCCAGCTCACCAAACGCACTCTCTGGAAACACCATATATTTT
CASSPNALSGNTIYF
>NA|TRBJ2-5|NA|TRBV10-3
TGTGCCATCAGCAATCGGGGTGGGGAGACCCAGTACTTC
CAISNRGGETQYF
>TRBD2|TRBJ2-7|NA|TRBV2
TGTGCCAGCAGTGACCCGACTAGCGGTACCTACGAGCAGTACTTC
CASSDPTSGTYEQYF
>TRBD2|TRBJ2-5|NA|TRBV9
TGTGCCAGCAGCGTAGCGGCGGGACTAGCGCAAGAGACCCAGTACTTC
CASSVAAGLAQETQYF
>NA|TRBJ1-6|NA|TRBV13
TGTGCCAGCAGCTTAGGGGACAGCCTTTCACCCCTCCACTTT
CASSLGDSLSPLHF
>NA|TRBJ1-1|NA|TRBV20-1
TGCAGTGCCAAGACAGAGATTGAAGCTTTCTTT
CSAKTEIEAFF